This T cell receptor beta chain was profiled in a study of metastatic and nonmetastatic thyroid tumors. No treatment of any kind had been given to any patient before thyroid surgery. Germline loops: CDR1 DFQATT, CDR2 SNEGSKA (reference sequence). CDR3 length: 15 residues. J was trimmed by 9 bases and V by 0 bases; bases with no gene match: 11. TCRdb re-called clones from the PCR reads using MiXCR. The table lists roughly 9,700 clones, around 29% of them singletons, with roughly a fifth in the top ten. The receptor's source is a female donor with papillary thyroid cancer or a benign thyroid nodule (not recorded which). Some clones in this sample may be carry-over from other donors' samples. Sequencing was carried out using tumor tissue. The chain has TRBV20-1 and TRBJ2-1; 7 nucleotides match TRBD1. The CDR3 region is CSARDTTGLGSEQFF. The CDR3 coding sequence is TGCAGTGCTAGAGATACGACAGGGCTGGGAAGTGAGCAGTTCTTC.